Listed here are 25 T cell receptor beta chains from one sample, sequenced in a study of neoadjuvant anti-PD-1 for oral cavity cancer. The assay was immunoSEQ multiplex PCR, and TCRdb's table has in-frame clones only and misses some. In the table there are approximately 37,000 clones, roughly 89% of which are singletons. The sample was PBMCs, taken before nivolumab (anti-PD-1) treatment. These receptors were collected from a person between 40 and 80 years old with oral cavity squamous cell carcinoma.

V usage is TRBV28 and J usage is TRBJ1-5, with 8 nucleotides matching TRBD1. The CDR3 contains 14 residues. V was clipped by 7 bases and J by 3 bases; unmatched bases: 5. Looked up from germline, CDR1 is MDHEN and CDR2 is SYDVKM. For the CDR3, the DNA is TGTGCCAGCACAAGACAGGGGATCAATCAGCCCCAGCATTTT. It translates to CASTRQGINQPQHF.

V and J are TRBV5-1 and TRBJ2-3, with 11 bases identical to TRBD1. The germline V gene encodes CDR1 SGHRS and CDR2 YFSETQ. The CDR3 extends over 15 amino acids. After removal of 4 bases from V and 6 bases from J, the junction contained 7 bases not matched to a gene. DNA for the CDR3: TGCGCCAGCAGCCCCAGGACAGGGGGCGTTGATACGCAGTATTTT. Protein sequence: CASSPRTGGVDTQYF.

The genes are TRBV7-7 and TRBJ2-5, with D uncertain. This CDR3 is built from 14 residues. Trimming removed 1 base from V and 6 bases from J, with 12 bases in between. CDR1 is SSHAT, CDR2 FNYEAQ, per germline (reference sequence). The CDR3 DNA is TGTGCCAGCAGCTTAGAAACGTATGGGAAGACCCAGTACTTC. This codes for CASSLETYGKTQYF.

The CDR3 DNA reads as TGTGCCAGTAGGGCTAGCGGGGACACCGGGGAGCTGTTTTTT. Protein sequence: CASRASGDTGELFF. The chain combines TRBV19 with TRBJ2-2, with 9 bases aligning to TRBD2. The CDR3 extends over 14 amino acids. Germline V lookup: CDR1 LNHDA, CDR2 SQIVND (reference sequence). V shed 6 bases and J 3 bases; nucleotides not matched to a gene: 2.

The rearrangement uses TRBV19 and TRBJ1-4; D not certain. V was clipped by 10 bases and J by 7 bases, with 16 bases between them. The CDR3 length is 13 residues. From germline, CDR1 is LNHDA and CDR2 SQIVND (reference sequence). CDR3 region: CATDMSPPEKLFF. CDR3 coding DNA: TGTGCCACTGACATGTCTCCGCCTGAAAAACTGTTTTTT.

The chain recombines TRBV11-3 with TRBJ2-1; 7 bases line up with TRBD1. CDR3 size: 16 residues. V trimming: 5 bases; J trimming: 0 bases; junction bases outside the gene matches: 7. Per germline, CDR1 SGHNT and CDR2 YENEEA. Written as DNA, the CDR3 is TGTGCCAGCAGCCCCCGCCAGGGGGACTCCTACAATGAGCAGTTCTTC. Translated: CASSPRQGDSYNEQFF.

This rearrangement joins TRBV14 to TRBJ2-7, with unresolved D. Germline CDR1 SGHDN, CDR2 FVKESK. The CDR3 covers 11 residues. Trimming pared 1 base from V and 3 bases from J, leaving 1 base between. CDR3 DNA: TGTGCCAGCAGCCAAGGCTACGAGCAGTACTTC. Protein sequence: CASSQGYEQYF.

The chain is built from TRBV2 and TRBJ1-1, with D uncertain. Trimming cost V 5 bases and J 2 bases, with 9 bases left between them. The CDR3 length is 13 residues. CDR1 and CDR2 from the germline V gene are SNHLY and FYNNEI. The CDR3 here is CASSLNPNTEAFF. The CDR3 DNA reads TGTGCCAGCAGTCTGAACCCTAACACTGAAGCTTTCTTT.

CDR3 DNA: TGCGCCAGCAGCCTGACTCGGACAAGTCCCTATGGCTACACCTTC. This encodes CASSLTRTSPYGYTF. V gene TRBV4-3 combines with J gene TRBJ1-2; possible D gene TRBD1, 5 bases. Germline V gene sequence: CDR1 LGHNA, CDR2 YSLEER. The length of the CDR3 is 15 residues. The V end lost 4 bases, the J end lost 4 bases, and 16 bases lay between the germline ends.

The chain joins TRBV29-1 to TRBJ1-2, with TRBD1 matching over 12 bases. The ends lost 3 bases at V and 7 bases at J; junction bases unmatched: 12. Germline CDR1 SQVTM, CDR2 ANQGSEA. CDR3 length: 16 amino acids. The CDR3 is CSVDSLPGQGAGGYTF. The CDR3 DNA follows: TGCAGCGTTGATTCCCTCCCGGGACAGGGGGCTGGTGGCTACACCTTC.

This chain links TRBV10-3 with TRBJ1-6, with 8 bases fitting TRBD1. Germline-derived CDR1 and CDR2 are ENHRY and SYGVKD. The V and J ends lost 3 bases and 5 bases, in that order; junction bases with no gene match: 3. This CDR3 is built from 15 residues. CDR3 in amino acids: CAISETGGNNSPLHF. Here the CDR3 DNA reads TGTGCCATCAGTGAAACAGGGGGTAATAATTCACCCCTCCACTTT.

The rearrangement uses TRBV7-9 and TRBJ2-7; D assignment may be TRBD1 or TRBD2 (5 bases each). The V end was cut by 2 bases, the J end by 5 bases, with 19 bases between. Per germline, CDR1 SEHNR and CDR2 FQNEAQ (reference sequence). CDR3 size: 16 residues. DNA for the CDR3: TGTGCCAGCAGCTTATTCCGCGAACCGTCGGGGCACGAGCAGTACTTC. Its translation: CASSLFREPSGHEQYF.

The chain joins TRBV10-2 to TRBJ2-7; no reliable D call. Germline V gene data show CDR1 as WSHSY and CDR2 as SAAADI. This CDR3 has 11 amino acids. V lost 10 bases and J lost 3, with 10 bases in between. The DNA for the CDR3 is TGCGCCACCTCGGAAGGCTACGAGCAGTACTTC. Protein product: CATSEGYEQYF.

V usage is TRBV9 and J usage is TRBJ2-3, with 9 nucleotides matching TRBD2. V shed 2 bases, J shed 10 bases, and the junction held 11 bases outside the gene matches. The CDR3 has 15 amino acids. Per the germline V gene, CDR1 is SGDLS and CDR2 is YYNGEE. The CDR3 is CASSVTSGRDRPQYF. The CDR3 nucleotides read TGTGCCAGCAGCGTGACTAGCGGACGCGACCGTCCGCAGTATTTT. Full variable domain (missing parts from reference TRBV9 and TRBJ2-3): DSGVTQTPKHLITATGQRVTLRCSPRSGDLSVYWYQQSLDQGLQFLIQYYNGEERAKGNILERFSAQQFPDLHSELNLSSLELGDSALYFCASSVTSGRDRPQYFGPGTRLTVL.

This clone has just one count. The V gene is TRBV30, the J gene TRBJ1-1; D gene uncertain. The germline V gene encodes CDR1 GTSNPN and CDR2 SVGIG (reference sequence). V shed 8 bases and J shed 6 bases, with 16 bases lying between them. The CDR3 length is 12 residues. CDR3 DNA: TGTGCCGGAGGTAGGACGGACGCTGAAGCTTTCTTT. Its protein product is CAGGRTDAEAFF.

In its sample, this clone was seen a few times. This chain joins TRBV7-2 and TRBJ1-1, with TRBD1 as a possible D gene (6 bases). Trimming removed 1 base from V and 0 bases from J, with 15 bases in between. In germline, CDR1 is SGHTA, CDR2 FQGNSA. The CDR3 sequence is 17 residues long. The CDR3 DNA sequence: TGTGCCAGCAGCTTAGTGGGGGGTGGGACATTGAACACTGAAGCTTTCTTT. Protein: CASSLVGGGTLNTEAFF.

The rearrangement links TRBV6-6 to TRBJ1-4; D is ambiguous. Trimming removed 7 bases at V and 2 bases at J, with 8 bases between. The CDR3 spans 13 residues. Per germline, CDR1 MNHNY and CDR2 SVGAGI (reference sequence). The CDR3 DNA follows: TGTGCCAGCACCTTGCTCACTAATGAAAAACTGTTTTTT. As protein: CASTLLTNEKLFF.

This chain joins TRBV6-5 and TRBJ1-1, with D tentatively TRBD1 (5 bases). There are 13 residues in the CDR3. The ends were cut back, 5 bases at V and 6 bases at J, with 13 bases in the middle. CDR1 and CDR2 from the germline V gene are MNHEY and SVGAGI. The DNA for the CDR3 is TGTGCCAGCAGTCTCGTACGGGGCGCTGAAGCTTTCTTT. Its translation: CASSLVRGAEAFF.

The rearrangement joins TRBV6-5 to TRBJ2-3; D is perhaps TRBD2 (5 bases). From germline, CDR1 is MNHEY and CDR2 SVGAGI. Trimming removed 5 bases at V and 9 bases at J, with 12 bases between. The CDR3 loop spans 12 amino acids. The CDR3 DNA sequence: TGTGCCAGCAGTGGTAGAACGGGGACGCAGTATTTT. It specifies CASSGRTGTQYF.

The rearrangement links TRBV30 to TRBJ1-6; the D gene is possibly TRBD1 (5 bases). The CDR3 runs to 15 residues. Per the germline V gene, CDR1 is GTSNPN and CDR2 is SVGIG (reference sequence). Trimming stripped 0 bases from V and 5 bases from J, with 11 bases between. DNA for the CDR3: TGTGCCTGGAGTGTATCCAGGGAGAATAATTCACCCCTCCACTTT. Amino acids: CAWSVSRENNSPLHF.

The V call is TRBV5-4, the J call TRBJ2-1; TRBD1 matches 8 bases. This CDR3 region has 15 residues. With 4 bases clipped from V and 3 bases from J, the junction kept 6 bases outside the gene matches. Germline V gives CDR1 SGHNT, CDR2 YYREEE (reference sequence). DNA of the CDR3: TGTGCCAGCAGCCAGAGACAGGGGTTCTACAATGAGCAGTTCTTC. Translation gives CASSQRQGFYNEQFF.

This chain connects TRBV29-1 to TRBJ2-7; TRBD1 matches at 9 bases. CDR1 is SQVTM and CDR2 is ANQGSEA in the germline V gene. V dropped 4 bases and J dropped 2; count of bases not matched to a gene: 9. The CDR3 contains 15 residues. This CDR3 reads CSVAADRGETYEQYF. The CDR3 region has the DNA TGCAGCGTTGCAGCCGACAGGGGGGAAACCTACGAGCAGTACTTC.

V gene TRBV6-5 combines with J gene TRBJ2-1, with unresolved D. There are 13 residues in the CDR3. V lost 4 bases and J lost 5, with 9 bases in between. The germline CDR1 and CDR2 sequences are MNHEY and SVGAGI. CDR3 residues: CASSWEGHNEQFF. The CDR3 nucleotides are TGTGCCAGCAGTTGGGAAGGGCACAATGAGCAGTTCTTC.

This chain links TRBV6-6 with TRBJ2-5; D gene unclear. The CDR3 is 16 residues long. V was shortened by 5 bases and J by 2 bases, with 18 bases between the two germline ends. From germline, CDR1 is MNHNY and CDR2 SVGAGI (reference sequence). CDR3 nucleotides: TGTGCCAGCAGTCGATTCGGACGGACGTCGCAAGAGACCCAGTACTTC. Its protein product is CASSRFGRTSQETQYF.

This clone was detected only once. The chain joins TRBV19 to TRBJ1-2; unclear D gene. Germline values: CDR1 LNHDA, CDR2 SQIVND (reference sequence). V shed 2 bases and J shed 2 bases, with 9 bases lying between them. The CDR3 sequence is 14 residues long. The CDR3 sequence is CASSISGINYGYTF. In DNA, the CDR3 is TGTGCCAGTAGTATATCTGGCATCAACTATGGCTACACCTTC.